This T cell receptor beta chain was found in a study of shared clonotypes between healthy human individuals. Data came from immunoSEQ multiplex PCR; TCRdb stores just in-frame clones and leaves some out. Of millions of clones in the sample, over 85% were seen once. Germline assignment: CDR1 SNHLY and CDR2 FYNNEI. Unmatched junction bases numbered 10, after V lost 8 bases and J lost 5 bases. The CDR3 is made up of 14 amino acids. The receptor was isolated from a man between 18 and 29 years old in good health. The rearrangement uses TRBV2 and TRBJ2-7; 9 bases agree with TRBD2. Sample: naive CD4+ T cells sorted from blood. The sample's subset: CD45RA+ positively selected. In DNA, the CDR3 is TGTGCCAGCCATCGACTAGCGGTTGGGGACGAGCAGTACTTC. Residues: CASHRLAVGDEQYF. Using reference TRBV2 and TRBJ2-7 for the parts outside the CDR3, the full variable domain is EPEVTQTPSHQVTQMGQEVILRCVPISNHLYFYWYRQILGQKVEFLVSFYNNEISEKSEIFDDQFSVERPDGSNFTLKIRSTKLEDSAMYFCASHRLAVGDEQYFGPGTRLTVT.